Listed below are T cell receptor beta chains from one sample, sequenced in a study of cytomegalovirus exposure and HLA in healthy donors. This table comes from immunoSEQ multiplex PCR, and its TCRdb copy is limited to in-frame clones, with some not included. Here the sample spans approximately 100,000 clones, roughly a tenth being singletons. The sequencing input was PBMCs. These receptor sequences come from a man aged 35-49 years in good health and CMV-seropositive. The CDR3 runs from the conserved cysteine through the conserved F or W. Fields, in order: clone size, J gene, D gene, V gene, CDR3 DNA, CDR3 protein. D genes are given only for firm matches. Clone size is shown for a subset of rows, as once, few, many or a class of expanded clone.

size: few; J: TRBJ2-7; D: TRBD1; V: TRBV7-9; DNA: TGTGCCAGCAGCTCACAAGACAGGGGGCTGTACGAGCAGTACTTC; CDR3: CASSSQDRGLYEQYF
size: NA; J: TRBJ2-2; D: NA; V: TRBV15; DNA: TGTGCCACCAGCACTAACCAGGCCGCCGGGGAGCTGTTTTTT; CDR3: CATSTNQAAGELFF
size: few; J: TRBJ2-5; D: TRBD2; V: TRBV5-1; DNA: TGCGCCAGCAGTAGCGGGAGAGAGACCCAGTACTTC; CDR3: CASSSGRETQYF
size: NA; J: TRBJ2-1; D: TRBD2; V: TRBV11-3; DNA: TGTGCCAGCAGCTTAGGGGGGCCTAGCGGGGTCGATGAGCAGTTCTTC; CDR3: CASSLGGPSGVDEQFF
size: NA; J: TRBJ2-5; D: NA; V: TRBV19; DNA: TGTGCCAGTAGTCGCGCAGGGGCGCCTGAGACCCAGTACTTC; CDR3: CASSRAGAPETQYF
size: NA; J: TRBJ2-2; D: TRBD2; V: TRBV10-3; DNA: TGTGCCATCAAGAGTCAGCTAGCGGGAGATACCGGGGAGCTGTTTTTT; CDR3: CAIKSQLAGDTGELFF
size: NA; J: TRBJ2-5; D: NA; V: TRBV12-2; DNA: TGTGCAAGTCGCTTAGTGGGAGATCAAGAGACCCAGTACTTC; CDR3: CASRLVGDQETQYF
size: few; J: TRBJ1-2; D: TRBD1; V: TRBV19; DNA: TGTGCCAGTAGTCGACAGGGGGCACACTATGGCTACACCTTC; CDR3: CASSRQGAHYGYTF
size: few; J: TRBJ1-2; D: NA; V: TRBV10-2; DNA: TGCGCCAGCAATGAGAGAGACAGGCGCTTTTCAGCTAACTATGGCTACACCTTC; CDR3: CASNERDRRFSANYGYTF
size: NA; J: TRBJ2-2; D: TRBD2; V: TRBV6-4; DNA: TGTGCCAGCAAACAGGGACTAGCGGCCGGGGAGCTGTTTTTT; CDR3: CASKQGLAAGELFF
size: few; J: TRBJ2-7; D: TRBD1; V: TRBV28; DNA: TGTGCCAGCAGTCGATTGGACAGGCAACCTAGCTACGAGCAGTACTTC; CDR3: CASSRLDRQPSYEQYF
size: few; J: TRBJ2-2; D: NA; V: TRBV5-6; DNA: TGTGCCAGCAGTAGCGAGACCGGGGAGCTGTTTTTT; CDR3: CASSSETGELFF
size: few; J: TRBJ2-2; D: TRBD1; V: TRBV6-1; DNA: TGTGCCAGCAACACCGGGACAGGGGGCGGCGGGGAGCTGTTTTTT; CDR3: CASNTGTGGGGELFF
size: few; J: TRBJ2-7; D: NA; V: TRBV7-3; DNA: TGTGCCAGCAGCACAACGGCGGGATCCCGAGCCTACGAGCAGTACTTC; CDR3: CASSTTAGSRAYEQYF
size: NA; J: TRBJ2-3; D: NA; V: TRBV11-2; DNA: TGTGCCAGCAGCTCCTTGAGGGAGCACACAGATACGCAGTATTTT; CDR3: CASSSLREHTDTQYF
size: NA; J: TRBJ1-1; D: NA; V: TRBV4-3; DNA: TGCGCCAGCAGCCAAGGACAAAAGAACACTGAAGCTTTCTTT; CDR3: CASSQGQKNTEAFF
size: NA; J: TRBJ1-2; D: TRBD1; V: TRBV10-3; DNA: TGTGCCATCAGGGGCCTAGGGGACAGGGATAGAGGCTACACCTTC; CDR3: CAIRGLGDRDRGYTF
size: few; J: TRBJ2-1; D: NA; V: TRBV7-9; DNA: TGTGCCAGCAGCCCAAGGCTGAGGCAGCACTCCTACAATGAGCAGTTCTTC; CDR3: CASSPRLRQHSYNEQFF
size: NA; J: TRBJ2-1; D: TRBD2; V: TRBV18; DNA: TGTGCCAGCTCAAGGAGCGGGAATGGCAATGAGCAGTTCTTC; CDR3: CASSRSGNGNEQFF
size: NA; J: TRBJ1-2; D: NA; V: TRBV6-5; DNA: TGTGCCAGCAGGGTAACCGCAGGGGACGGTGGCTACACCTTC; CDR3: CASRVTAGDGGYTF
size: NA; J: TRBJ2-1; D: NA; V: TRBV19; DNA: TGTGCCAGTAGTTTCGGGAGTCAGGTGAATGAGCAGTTCTTC; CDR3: CASSFGSQVNEQFF
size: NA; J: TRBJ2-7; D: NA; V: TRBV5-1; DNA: TGCGCCAGCATTGGGCAGGGTACCTACGAGCAGTACTTC; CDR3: CASIGQGTYEQYF
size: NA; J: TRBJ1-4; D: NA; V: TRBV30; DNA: TGTGCCTGGAATCTAGGCGGCAGGGGATCCCAAAAACTGTTTTTT; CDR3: CAWNLGGRGSQKLFF
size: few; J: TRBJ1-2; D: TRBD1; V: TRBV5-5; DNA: TGTGCCAGCAGCTTGCAGGGGGGCAACTATGGCTACACCTTC; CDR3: CASSLQGGNYGYTF
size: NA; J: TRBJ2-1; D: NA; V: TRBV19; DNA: TGTGCCAGTAGTATGACAGAAGACGAGCAGTTCTTC; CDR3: CASSMTEDEQFF
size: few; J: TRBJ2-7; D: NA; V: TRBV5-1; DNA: TGCGCCAGCAGAAATAATTACGAGCAGTACTTC; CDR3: CASRNNYEQYF
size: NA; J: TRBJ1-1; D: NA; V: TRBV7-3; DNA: TGTGCCAGCAGCTCCCAGGCGAACACTGAAGCTTTCTTT; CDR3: CASSSQANTEAFF
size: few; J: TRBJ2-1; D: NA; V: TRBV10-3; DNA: TGTGCCATCAGTGAGGTTGACAGGTGGCCCTCCTACAATGAGCAGTTCTTC; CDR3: CAISEVDRWPSYNEQFF